This passage covers 17 T cell receptor beta chains from one sample sequenced in a study of blood T cell repertoires in COVID-19. Only in-frame clones appear in the TCRdb table, and some are missing; sequencing was by immunoSEQ multiplex PCR. The data show 350,000 or so clones, about nine tenths seen once. Source material: peripheral blood. The receptors derive from a woman between 55 and 75 years old with COVID-19, enrolled during active disease.

The chain has TRBV6-6 and TRBJ1-4; weak D call: TRBD1 (5 bases). V gave up 5 bases and J gave up 3 bases, with 16 bases separating them. Germline assignment: CDR1 MNHNY and CDR2 SVGAGI (reference sequence). CDR3 size: 16 residues. Here the CDR3 DNA reads TGTGCCAGCAGTAACCGGTGGAGGGGCCCTAATGAAAAACTGTTTTTT. It is translated as CASSNRWRGPNEKLFF.

This chain links TRBV7-8 with TRBJ1-1, with TRBD1 as a possible D gene (5 bases). V lost 4 bases and J 0 bases, leaving 9 bases between the germline ends. This CDR3 is built from 14 residues. Germline V gives CDR1 SGHVS, CDR2 FQNEAQ. CDR3 sequence (DNA): TGTGCCAGCAGCTCCGGGACTTTGAACACTGAAGCTTTCTTT. Its translation is CASSSGTLNTEAFF.

V is TRBV4-1 and J is TRBJ1-1; D not certain. V lost 2 bases, J lost 8 bases, and 21 bases lay in between. There are 16 residues in the CDR3. Germline CDR1 is MGHRA and CDR2 is YSYEKL. The CDR3 DNA reads TGCGCCAGCAGCCAACGGAGGGATCTACGAGATTGGGAAGCTTTCTTT. This gives the protein CASSQRRDLRDWEAFF.

The rearrangement links TRBV6-6 to TRBJ1-1; D remains ambiguous. The germline V and J ends were trimmed by 0 bases and 0 bases, with 11 bases remaining between them. CDR1 is MNHNY and CDR2 is SVGAGI in the germline V gene (reference sequence). The CDR3 extends over 16 amino acids. The CDR3: CASSYSTGTLNTEAFF. In nucleotides, the CDR3 is TGTGCCAGCAGTTACTCGACTGGCACCCTGAACACTGAAGCTTTCTTT.

The J gene is TRBJ1-1, the V gene TRBV2, with D unresolved. This CDR3 region has 11 residues. Trimming cost V 7 bases and J 10 bases, with 13 bases left between them. Per the germline V gene, CDR1 is SNHLY and CDR2 is FYNNEI. The CDR3 nucleotides are TGTGCCAGCATCGAAAGTGGGCGAGCTTTCTTT. The encoded protein is CASIESGRAFF. The full variable domain, with the rest looked up from reference TRBV2 and TRBJ1-1, is EPEVTQTPSHQVTQMGQEVILRCVPISNHLYFYWYRQILGQKVEFLVSFYNNEISEKSEIFDDQFSVERPDGSNFTLKIRSTKLEDSAMYFCASIESGRAFFGQGTRLTVV.

The chain joins TRBV9 to TRBJ1-1; no reliable D call. V dropped 0 bases and J dropped 0 bases, with 12 bases sitting between them. In germline, CDR1 is SGDLS, CDR2 YYNGEE. The CDR3 length is 16 residues. The CDR3 here is CASSVGGLNVNTEAFF. For the CDR3, the DNA is TGTGCCAGCAGCGTAGGAGGGTTGAACGTGAACACTGAAGCTTTCTTT.

The rearrangement uses TRBV5-1 and TRBJ2-1, with D possibly TRBD2 on 7 matching bases. CDR1 is SGHRS and CDR2 is YFSETQ in the germline V gene. Deletions cut 4 bases from V and 4 bases from J, with 15 bases between. This CDR3 region has 15 residues. Here the CDR3 reads CASSRGGWEYNEQFF. DNA for the CDR3: TGCGCCAGCAGCCGCGGGGGCTGGGAGTACAATGAGCAGTTCTTC.

This clone was picked up a small number of times. This specimen includes other DNA sequences encoding the same CDR3. The chain uses TRBV7-3 and TRBJ1-2; D perhaps matches TRBD1 (5 bases). The V end was cut by 1 base, the J end by 2 bases, with 5 bases between. Germline lookup yields CDR1 SGHTA and CDR2 FQGTGA. CDR3 length: 13 residues. The chain's CDR3 is CASSLRQNYGYTF. The CDR3 region has the DNA TGTGCCAGCAGCTTAAGACAGAACTATGGCTACACCTTC.

In nucleotides, the CDR3 is TGTGCCAGCAGCCGCCTCCGGGACACAAGCACAGATACGCAGTATTTT. It is translated as CASSRLRDTSTDTQYF. The V gene is TRBV9, the J gene TRBJ2-3, with a weak D call TRBD1 (6 bases). Germline-derived CDR1 and CDR2 are SGDLS and YYNGEE. V was pared by 4 bases and J by 0 bases, with 15 bases between. This CDR3 region has 16 residues.

This sequence joins TRBV5-1 and TRBJ2-5; 7 nucleotides line up with TRBD1. V lost 2 bases, J lost 4 bases, and 8 bases stayed unmatched. Germline assignment: CDR1 SGHRS and CDR2 YFSETQ. This CDR3 is built from 15 residues. CDR3 nucleotides: TGCGCCAGCAGCTTCGGGGCAGGGGGACGAGAGACCCAGTACTTC. It yields the protein CASSFGAGGRETQYF.

V usage is TRBV5-1 and J usage is TRBJ1-3, with D tentatively TRBD1 (5 bases). V was shortened by 4 bases and J by 4 bases, with 12 bases between the two germline ends. The CDR3 length is 14 residues. The germline CDR1 and CDR2 sequences are SGHRS and YFSETQ. CDR3 loop: CASSGGAVGNTIYF. In DNA form, the CDR3 reads TGCGCCAGCAGCGGAGGGGCTGTCGGAAACACCATATATTTT. Variable domain in full (rest from reference TRBV5-1 and TRBJ1-3): KAGVTQTPRYLIKTRGQQVTLSCSPISGHRSVSWYQQTPGQGLQFLFEYFSETQRNKGNFPGRFSGRQFSNSRSEMNVSTLELGDSALYLCASSGGAVGNTIYFGEGSWLTVV.

The chain has TRBV5-1 and TRBJ1-5; D unclear. Looked up from germline, CDR1 is SGHRS and CDR2 is YFSETQ. This CDR3 region has 14 residues. V was pared by 0 bases and J by 5 bases, with 9 bases between. This chain's CDR3 is CASSLGEGDQPQHF. The CDR3 DNA follows: TGCGCCAGCAGCTTGGGGGAGGGAGATCAGCCCCAGCATTTT.

On this clone itself: Other DNA sequences in the sample encode the same CDR3. The rearrangement links TRBV6-5 to TRBJ1-1; D is unresolved. The ends were cut back, 6 bases at V and 3 bases at J, with 11 bases in the middle. Germline V lookup: CDR1 MNHEY, CDR2 SVGAGI. The CDR3 length is 13 residues. The CDR3 DNA follows: TGTGCCAGCAGAAGGACGGGAGACACTGAAGCTTTCTTT. The encoded protein is CASRRTGDTEAFF.

The chain combines TRBV18 with TRBJ2-2; 7 bases match TRBD1. The germline gives CDR1 KGHSH, CDR2 LQKENI. This CDR3 region has 15 residues. J was trimmed by 6 bases and V by 3 bases; bases with no gene match: 7. The CDR3: CASSPAGTVAGELFF. DNA for the CDR3: TGTGCCAGCTCACCCGCCGGGACAGTGGCCGGGGAGCTGTTTTTT.

The chain is built from TRBV2 and TRBJ1-4, with D tentatively TRBD1 (6 bases). Germline V gene sequence: CDR1 SNHLY, CDR2 FYNNEI. This CDR3 comprises 14 residues. The V end lost 5 bases, the J end lost 4 bases, and 11 bases lay between the germline ends. The CDR3 region is CASSKGDVNEKLFF. The CDR3 region has the DNA TGTGCCAGCAGTAAGGGGGACGTTAATGAAAAACTGTTTTTT.

Comments on this clone: Germline and junction disagree at one end, which may indicate a read error. This chain joins TRBV5-6 and TRBJ2-2, with D hard to call. The germline gives CDR1 SGHDT, CDR2 YYEEEE. CDR3 length equals 15 residues. CDR3 sequence reads: CASSLALVSTGELFF. In DNA, the CDR3 is TGTGCCAGCAGCTTGGCCCTAGTTTCGACCGGTGAGCTGTTTTTT.

J is TRBJ1-2 and V is TRBV10-3; TRBD1 aligns across 8 bases. V lost 11 bases and J lost 8; bases outside the gene matches: 16. The germline V gene has CDR1 ENHRY and CDR2 SYGVKD. This CDR3 spans 14 amino acids. The CDR3 sequence: CASQAGQGRLGYTF. CDR3 in DNA: TGTGCCTCGCAAGCAGGACAGGGAAGGTTGGGCTACACCTTC.